Listed here are 19 T cell receptor beta chains from one sample, sequenced in a study of blood T cell repertoires in COVID-19 (dated by TCRdb to 2020 to 2022). Library prep was done by the immunoSEQ multiplex PCR assay. TCRdb took this table from immuneACCESS and kept in-frame rearrangements with V and J called. Such tables lack part of the clones; where checked against another copy, unresolved V genes explain under half of the gap, and the rest is unexplained. For this sample the table gives about 70,000 clones, of which around 70% were detected only once. Clones ranked in the top ten supply 20% to 25% of the sample. Material: peripheral blood. The receptors here all came from a man aged 70-80 years with acute or convalescent COVID-19.

There are many counts of this clone. The chain recombines TRBV9 with TRBJ2-7; 7 nucleotides match TRBD1. The J segment lost 5 bases and the V segment lost 0 bases, leaving 8 bases of the junction unmatched. The CDR3 has 15 residues. Per the germline V gene, CDR1 is SGDLS and CDR2 is YYNGEE. DNA for the CDR3: TGTGCCAGCAGCGTAGAAGACAGGGCGAGAGACGAGCAGTACTTC. This sequence encodes CASSVEDRARDEQYF.

The J gene is TRBJ2-7, the V gene TRBV6-1; D unclear. Trimming cost V 1 base and J 2 bases, with 9 bases left between them. Germline lookup yields CDR1 MNHNS and CDR2 SASEGT. This CDR3 is built from 14 residues. The CDR3 here is CASSEEWRTYEQYF. In DNA, the CDR3 is TGTGCCAGCAGTGAAGAGTGGCGGACCTACGAGCAGTACTTC.

This clone has a handful of counts. The V and J genes are TRBV7-2 and TRBJ1-1, with 8 bases aligning to TRBD1. Unmatched junction bases numbered 2, after V lost 1 base and J lost 1 base. The length of the CDR3 is 15 residues. Per germline, CDR1 SGHTA and CDR2 FQGNSA. DNA for the CDR3: TGTGCCAGCAGCTTAGGTGACAGGGGGAACACTGAAGCTTTCTTT. Its protein product is CASSLGDRGNTEAFF.

This chain joins TRBV9 and TRBJ2-1; perhaps TRBD1 as D (6 bases). Germline V lookup: CDR1 SGDLS, CDR2 YYNGEE. Trimming removed 6 bases from V and 7 bases from J, with 17 bases in between. There are 14 residues in the CDR3. DNA of the CDR3: TGTGCCAGCACCGAAGGGGGAACTTGGAATGAGCAGTTCTTC. It codes for CASTEGGTWNEQFF.

Comment on this clone: This sample includes further DNA sequences coding for the same CDR3. The chain combines TRBV7-2 with TRBJ1-4; TRBD1 agrees at 7 bases. The germline V gene encodes CDR1 SGHTA and CDR2 FQGNSA. This CDR3 has 12 amino acids. V was pared by 4 bases and J by 11 bases, with 4 bases of the junction left unmatched. CDR3 loop: CASSSDREKLFF. The CDR3 DNA is TGTGCCAGCAGCTCCGACAGGGAGAAACTGTTTTTT.

The rearrangement uses TRBV19 and TRBJ1-2; TRBD1 matches at 8 bases. The CDR3 has 14 amino acids. The ends lost 7 bases at V and 3 bases at J; junction bases unmatched: 7. CDR1 and CDR2 from the germline V gene are LNHDA and SQIVND (reference sequence). The CDR3 reads CASNPTGADYGYTF. The CDR3 bases are TGTGCCAGTAACCCGACAGGGGCCGACTATGGCTACACCTTC.

The chain couples TRBV9 to TRBJ2-7, with TRBD2 as a possible D gene (6 bases). CDR1 and CDR2 (germline): SGDLS, YYNGEE. Trimming stripped 0 bases from V and 3 bases from J, with 16 bases between. The CDR3 contains 16 residues. The CDR3 nucleotides are TGTGCCAGCAGCGTAGATAGCGGAGAACCCCTCTACGAGCAGTACTTC. Translated, it gives CASSVDSGEPLYEQYF.

This chain uses TRBV6-5 with TRBJ2-5; 7 nucleotides agree with TRBD1. Unmatched junction bases numbered 4, after V lost 8 bases and J lost 1 base. The CDR3 runs to 13 residues. Germline-derived CDR1 and CDR2 are MNHEY and SVGAGI. This CDR3 reads CASVRDSQETQYF. CDR3 sequence (DNA): TGTGCCAGCGTACGGGACAGCCAAGAGACCCAGTACTTC.

The gene calls are TRBV4-1 and TRBJ1-1; D is unresolved. CDR1 MGHRA and CDR2 YSYEKL come from the germline V gene. The CDR3 contains 16 residues. Trimming stripped 4 bases from V and 1 base from J, with 16 bases between. The CDR3, as DNA: TGCGCCAGCAGCCCTCTCGAGGGAGGAGGGAACACTGAAGCTTTCTTT. Translated: CASSPLEGGGNTEAFF.

There are a few counts of this clone. This chain joins TRBV28 and TRBJ1-2, with D perhaps matching TRBD1 (5 bases). The ends were cut back, 0 bases at V and 4 bases at J, with 18 bases in the middle. Germline V gene data show CDR1 as MDHEN and CDR2 as SYDVKM. The CDR3 is 17 residues long. The CDR3 here is CASSLWADTNKLYGYTF. DNA for the CDR3: TGTGCCAGCAGTTTATGGGCGGACACAAATAAACTCTATGGCTACACCTTC.

J is TRBJ2-3 and V is TRBV18; the D gene is possibly TRBD1 (5 bases). V gave up 4 bases and J gave up 2 bases, with 10 bases separating them. The CDR3 consists of 14 residues. Germline loops: CDR1 KGHSH, CDR2 LQKENI. The CDR3 reads CASSRAGITDTQYF. CDR3 in DNA: TGTGCCAGCTCACGGGCAGGGATCACAGATACGCAGTATTTT.

The V and J genes are TRBV5-1 and TRBJ2-7; TRBD2 is a possible D gene (6 bases). Per the germline V gene, CDR1 is SGHRS and CDR2 is YFSETQ. Deletions cut 2 bases from V and 0 bases from J, with 24 bases between. The CDR3 runs 19 residues. The CDR3 protein is CASSFYGGVGLISSYEQYF. The CDR3 DNA sequence: TGCGCCAGCAGCTTCTATGGGGGAGTGGGACTCATTAGCTCCTACGAGCAGTACTTC.

This sequence joins TRBV5-6 and TRBJ1-4, with 11 bases aligning to TRBD1. V shed 0 bases and J 5 bases; nucleotides not matched to a gene: 3. The CDR3 sequence is 16 residues long. Germline V gene data show CDR1 as SGHDT and CDR2 as YYEEEE. CDR3 sequence reads: CASSLGDRGRNEKLFF. The CDR3 DNA reads TGTGCCAGCAGCTTGGGGGACAGGGGGAGGAATGAAAAACTGTTTTTT.

The genes are TRBV24-1 and TRBJ2-3; TRBD2 is a possible D gene (5 bases). The ends were cut back, 12 bases at V and 0 bases at J, with 12 bases in the middle. CDR1 KGHDR and CDR2 SFDVKD come from the germline V gene. The CDR3 spans 13 residues. The chain's CDR3 is CASQRDSTDTQYF. CDR3 DNA sequence: TGTGCCTCTCAGAGGGATAGCACAGATACGCAGTATTTT.

DNA for the CDR3: TGTGCCAGCAGCCGGCCGGACAGCAATAATGAAAAACTGTTTTTT. Encoded protein: CASSRPDSNNEKLFF. This sequence joins TRBV7-9 and TRBJ1-4; tentatively, D is TRBD1 (6 bases). Germline values: CDR1 SEHNR, CDR2 FQNEAQ (reference sequence). The CDR3 runs 15 residues. V gave up 5 bases and J gave up 4 bases, with 14 bases separating them. Full variable domain (remainder filled in from reference TRBV7-9 and TRBJ1-4): DTGVSQNPRHKITKRGQNVTFRCDPISEHNRLYWYRQTLGQGPEFLTYFQNEAQLEKSRLLSDRFSAERPKGSFSTLEIQRTEQGDSAMYLCASSRPDSNNEKLFFGSGTQLSVL.

The rearrangement links TRBV7-6 to TRBJ2-2; 7 nucleotides agree with TRBD2. Germline CDR1 reads SGHVS; CDR2 reads FNYEAQ. The length of the CDR3 is 15 residues. After removal of 0 bases from V and 7 bases from J, the junction contained 5 bases not matched to a gene. Here the CDR3 DNA reads TGTGCCAGCAGCTTAGCGGGAGGGCCGGGCGGGGAGCTGTTTTTT. Its protein is CASSLAGGPGGELFF. Supplemented by reference TRBV7-6 and TRBJ2-2, the full variable domain reads GAGVSQSPRYKVTKRGQDVALRCDPISGHVSLYWYRQALGQGPEFLTYFNYEAQQDKSGLPNDRFSAERPEGSISTLTIQRTEQRDSAMYRCASSLAGGPGGELFFGEGSRLTVL.

V is TRBV5-1 and J is TRBJ1-2, with 7 bases identical to TRBD1. V dropped 4 bases and J dropped 4; count of bases not matched to a gene: 7. Germline V gene data show CDR1 as SGHRS and CDR2 as YFSETQ. This CDR3 has 14 amino acids. This chain's CDR3 is CASSQTGVGYGYTF. The CDR3 DNA follows: TGCGCCAGCAGCCAAACAGGGGTTGGCTATGGCTACACCTTC. The variable domain in full, completed from reference TRBV5-1 and TRBJ1-2, reads KAGVTQTPRYLIKTRGQQVTLSCSPISGHRSVSWYQQTPGQGLQFLFEYFSETQRNKGNFPGRFSGRQFSNSRSEMNVSTLELGDSALYLCASSQTGVGYGYTFGSGTRLTVV.

This rearrangement joins TRBV19 to TRBJ2-7; 8 nucleotides align to TRBD1. The CDR3 spans 13 residues. V lost 5 bases and J lost 2; bases outside the gene matches: 2. From germline, CDR1 is LNHDA and CDR2 SQIVND (reference sequence). The CDR3 sequence: CASSEGQAYEQYF. CDR3 nucleotide sequence: TGTGCCAGTAGTGAGGGACAGGCCTACGAGCAGTACTTC.

The V and J genes are TRBV7-3 and TRBJ2-7; 7 nucleotides line up with TRBD1. V was clipped by 0 bases and J by 7 bases; unmatched bases: 6. The germline V gene encodes CDR1 SGHTA and CDR2 FQGTGA. The CDR3 runs 14 residues. The CDR3 reads CASSLTGGDLEQYF. The CDR3 DNA reads as TGTGCCAGCAGCTTAACAGGGGGCGACCTTGAGCAGTACTTC.